A selection of T cell receptor beta chains follows, all from one sample in a study of T cell responses to AZD1222 COVID-19 vaccine. Only in-frame clones appear in the TCRdb table, and some are missing; sequencing was by immunoSEQ multiplex PCR. The sample yields 140,000 to 150,000 clones, around 88% seen once. This sample comprised peripheral blood, obtained on day 0 of AZD1222 vaccination. Receptors originate from an adult in good health. The CDR3 runs from the conserved cysteine through the conserved F or W. Size is omitted from some rows. Given values are once, few, many or a class for expanded clones.

clone_size	cdr3_length	v_call	j_call	cdr3_aa
-	15	TRBV7-9	TRBJ1-5	CASSTDRASNQPQHF
-	14	TRBV7-2	TRBJ1-6	CASSPRQGNSPLHF
-	11	TRBV12-3/TRBV12-4	TRBJ2-1	CASSFSHEQFF
once	16	TRBV19	TRBJ2-1	CASSTPTSGGYNEQFF
-	18	TRBV9	TRBJ1-2	CASSARLEALPMGYGYTF
once	18	TRBV7-9	TRBJ2-3	CASSPRATGTGFPDTQYF
-	12	TRBV6-2/TRBV6-3	TRBJ1-2	CASSYNLYGYTF
-	14	TRBV2	TRBJ2-2	CASSDPGGTGELFF
-	17	TRBV18	TRBJ1-2	CASSPKTPGQGDYGYTF
-	14	TRBV27	TRBJ1-2	CASSLTGDLWGYTF
-	13	TRBV7-2	TRBJ1-4	CASSRTDNEKLFF
-	18	TRBV3-1/TRBV3-2	TRBJ2-4	CASSRGLAGGLERNIQYF
-	14	TRBV30	TRBJ1-1	CAWHDPGHTKKAFF
-	19	TRBV7-8	TRBJ2-1	CASSLARLAGVSSYNEQFF
-	13	TRBV5-1	TRBJ1-5	CASSKDGNQPQHF
once	12	TRBV7-2	TRBJ2-7	CASSSTSYEQYF
few	9	TRBV20-1	TRBJ1-2	CSAETDYTF
-	13	TRBV5-1	TRBJ1-2	CASRSSYEYGYTF
-	15	TRBV10-3	TRBJ1-1	CAISDTGVGGTEAFF
-	14	TRBV7-2	TRBJ1-2	CASSLYASGYGYTF
-	14	TRBV11-3	TRBJ2-2	CASSLTRAAGELFF
-	13	TRBV5-8	TRBJ1-2	CASSQGPNYGYTF
-	13	TRBV7-2	TRBJ2-7	CASSSRIVYEQYF
once	14	TRBV6-6	TRBJ2-2	CASSYPRATGELFF
-	14	TRBV6-2/TRBV6-3	TRBJ1-6	CASSYGTLNSPLHF
-	16	TRBV7-9	TRBJ1-3	CASSLEQGAPGNTIYF
-	14	TRBV5-5	TRBJ1-2	CASSPQGPNYGYTF